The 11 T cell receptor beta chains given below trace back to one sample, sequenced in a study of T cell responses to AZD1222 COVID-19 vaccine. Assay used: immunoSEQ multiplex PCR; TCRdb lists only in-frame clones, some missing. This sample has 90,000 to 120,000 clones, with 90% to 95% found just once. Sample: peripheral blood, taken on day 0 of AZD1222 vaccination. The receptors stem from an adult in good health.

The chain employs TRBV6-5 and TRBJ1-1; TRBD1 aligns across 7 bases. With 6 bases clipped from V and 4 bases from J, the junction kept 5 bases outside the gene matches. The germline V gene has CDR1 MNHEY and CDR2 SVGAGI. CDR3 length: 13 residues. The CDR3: CASRADRATEAFF. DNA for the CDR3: TGTGCCAGCAGGGCCGACAGGGCCACTGAAGCTTTCTTT.

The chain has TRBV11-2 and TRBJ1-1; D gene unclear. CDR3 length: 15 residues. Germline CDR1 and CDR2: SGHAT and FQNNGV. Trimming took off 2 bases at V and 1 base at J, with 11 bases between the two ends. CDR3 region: CASSLLTGSNTEAFF. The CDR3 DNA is TGTGCCAGCAGCTTACTGACGGGATCGAACACTGAAGCTTTCTTT. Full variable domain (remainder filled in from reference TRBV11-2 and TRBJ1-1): EAGVAQSPRYKIIEKRQSVAFWCNPISGHATLYWYQQILGQGPKLLIQFQNNGVVDDSQLPKDRFSAERLKGVDSTLKIQPAKLEDSAVYLCASSLLTGSNTEAFFGQGTRLTVV.

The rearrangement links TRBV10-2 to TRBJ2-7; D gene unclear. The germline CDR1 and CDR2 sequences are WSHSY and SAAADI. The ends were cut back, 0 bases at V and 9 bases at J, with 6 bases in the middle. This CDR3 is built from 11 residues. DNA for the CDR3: TGCGCCAGCAGTGAGTCAAGAAGGCAGTACTTC. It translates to CASSESRRQYF.

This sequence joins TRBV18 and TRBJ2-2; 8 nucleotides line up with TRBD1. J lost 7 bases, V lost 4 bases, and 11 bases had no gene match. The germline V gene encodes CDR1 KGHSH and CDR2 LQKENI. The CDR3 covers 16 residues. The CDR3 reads CASSRGGQGYIGELFF. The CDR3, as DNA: TGTGCCAGCTCACGTGGAGGACAGGGTTACATCGGGGAGCTGTTTTTT.

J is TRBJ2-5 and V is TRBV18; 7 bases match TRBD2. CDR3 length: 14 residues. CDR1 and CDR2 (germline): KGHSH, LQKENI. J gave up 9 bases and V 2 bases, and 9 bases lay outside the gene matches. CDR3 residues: CASSPSGELGAQYF. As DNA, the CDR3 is TGTGCCAGCTCACCAAGCGGGGAGTTGGGGGCCCAGTACTTC.

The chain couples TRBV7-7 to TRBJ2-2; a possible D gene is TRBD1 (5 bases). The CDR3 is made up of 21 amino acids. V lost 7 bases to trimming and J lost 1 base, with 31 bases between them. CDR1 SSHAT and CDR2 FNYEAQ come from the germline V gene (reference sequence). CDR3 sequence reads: CASTKIAERDSANLNTGELFF. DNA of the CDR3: TGTGCCAGCACCAAAATAGCTGAAAGAGACAGCGCCAATCTGAACACCGGGGAGCTGTTTTTT.

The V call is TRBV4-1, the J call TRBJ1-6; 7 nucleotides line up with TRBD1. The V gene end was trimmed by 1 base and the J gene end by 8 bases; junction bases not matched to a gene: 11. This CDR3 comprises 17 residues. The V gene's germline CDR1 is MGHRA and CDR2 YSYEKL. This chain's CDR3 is CASSQGPTGSLYSPLHF. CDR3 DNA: TGCGCCAGCAGCCAAGGGCCGACAGGGTCCCTTTATTCACCCCTCCACTTT.

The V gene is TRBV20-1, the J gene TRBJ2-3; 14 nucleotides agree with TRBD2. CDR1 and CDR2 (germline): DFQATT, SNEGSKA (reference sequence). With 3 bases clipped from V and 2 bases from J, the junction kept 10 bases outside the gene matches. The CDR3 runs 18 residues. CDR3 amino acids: CSASEGLAGDLTTDTQYF. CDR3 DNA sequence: TGCAGTGCTAGTGAGGGACTAGCGGGGGATCTTACCACAGATACGCAGTATTTT.

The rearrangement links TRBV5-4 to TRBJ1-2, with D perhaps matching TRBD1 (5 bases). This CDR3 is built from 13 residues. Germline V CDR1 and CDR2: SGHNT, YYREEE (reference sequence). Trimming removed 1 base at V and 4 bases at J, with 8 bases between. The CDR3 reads CASSLRQSYGYTF. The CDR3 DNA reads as TGTGCCAGCAGCTTGAGACAGTCCTATGGCTACACCTTC.

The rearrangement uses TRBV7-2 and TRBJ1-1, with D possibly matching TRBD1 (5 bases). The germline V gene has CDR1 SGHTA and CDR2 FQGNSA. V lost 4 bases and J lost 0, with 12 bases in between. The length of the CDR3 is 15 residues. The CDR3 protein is CASSWGIRMNTEAFF. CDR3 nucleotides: TGTGCCAGCAGCTGGGGGATCCGCATGAACACTGAAGCTTTCTTT.

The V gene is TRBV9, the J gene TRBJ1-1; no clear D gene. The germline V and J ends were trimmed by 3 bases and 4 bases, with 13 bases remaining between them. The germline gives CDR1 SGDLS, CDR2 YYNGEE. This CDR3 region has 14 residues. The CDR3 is CASSESQATTEAFF. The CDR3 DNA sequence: TGTGCCAGCAGCGAGTCTCAGGCGACCACTGAAGCTTTCTTT. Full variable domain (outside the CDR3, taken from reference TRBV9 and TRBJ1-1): DSGVTQTPKHLITATGQRVTLRCSPRSGDLSVYWYQQSLDQGLQFLIQYYNGEERAKGNILERFSAQQFPDLHSELNLSSLELGDSALYFCASSESQATTEAFFGQGTRLTVV.